The 13 T cell receptor beta chains below were found in one sample sequenced in a study of blood T cell repertoires in COVID-19. TCRdb's copy holds only in-frame clones and misses some; the assay was immunoSEQ multiplex PCR. The table has hundreds of thousands of clones, roughly 88% seen once. Sequencing was done on a sample of PBMCs or T cells enriched from blood (not recorded which). These receptors were collected from a woman in her 30s who had recovered from COVID-19.

V gene TRBV19 combines with J gene TRBJ2-6; D ambiguous. The CDR3 extends over 14 amino acids. CDR1 is LNHDA, CDR2 SQIVND, per germline (reference sequence). V lost 4 bases, J lost 1 base, and 5 bases lay in between. CDR3: CASSKLSGANVLTF. In nucleotides, the CDR3 is TGTGCCAGTAGTAAACTTTCTGGGGCCAACGTCCTGACTTTC. Using reference TRBV19 and TRBJ2-6 for the parts outside the CDR3, the full variable domain is DGGITQSPKYLFRKEGQNVTLSCEQNLNHDAMYWYRQDPGQGLRLIYYSQIVNDFQKGDIAEGYSVSREKKESFPLTVTSAQKNPTAFYLCASSKLSGANVLTFGAGSRLTVL.

The gene calls are TRBV10-3 and TRBJ2-2; D is uncertain. Trimming took 9 bases from V and 1 from J, leaving 9 bases between them. The CDR3 totals 13 residues. Germline values: CDR1 ENHRY, CDR2 SYGVKD. CDR3 DNA: TGTGCCATTAGACTGGAGAACACCGGGGAGCTGTTTTTT. Its translation: CAIRLENTGELFF.

The chain employs TRBV7-2 and TRBJ1-1; 8 bases agree with TRBD1. The length of the CDR3 is 13 residues. Germline CDR1 reads SGHTA; CDR2 reads FQGNSA. The trim removed 5 bases at V and 11 bases at J, leaving 10 bases unmatched. The CDR3 bases are TGTGCCAGCAGCCTAGACAGGGGTCCCGACGCTTTCTTT. This sequence encodes CASSLDRGPDAFF.

The table lists this clone with a count of one. V usage is TRBV7-3 and J usage is TRBJ2-1, with D possibly being TRBD2 (5 bases). The CDR3 is made up of 15 amino acids. CDR1 and CDR2 (germline): SGHTA, FQGTGA. Trimming left V 5 bases short and J 0 bases short, with 11 bases between. CDR3 sequence: CASSPLGSSYNEQFF. The CDR3 nucleotides are TGTGCCAGCAGCCCCCTGGGGAGCTCCTACAATGAGCAGTTCTTC.

In this sample, this clone turned up once. This chain uses TRBV7-2 with TRBJ2-2, with 7 positions matching TRBD1. Germline V gene data show CDR1 as SGHTA and CDR2 as FQGNSA. V lost 6 bases and J lost 0; bases outside the gene matches: 7. This CDR3 has 16 residues. CDR3 region: CASRRTGTANTGELFF. In DNA form, the CDR3 reads TGTGCCAGCAGGAGAACCGGGACAGCGAACACCGGGGAGCTGTTTTTT.

This chain joins TRBV9 and TRBJ2-2; TRBD1 might be the D (6 bases). CDR1 is SGDLS and CDR2 is YYNGEE in the germline V gene. V was clipped by 6 bases and J by 5 bases, with 17 bases between them. This CDR3 is 15 amino acids long. This chain's CDR3 is CASTPRGAKTGELFF. The CDR3 bases are TGTGCCAGCACCCCCAGGGGTGCAAAAACCGGGGAGCTGTTTTTT.

V is TRBV9 and J is TRBJ1-4; weak D call: TRBD1 (5 bases). Deletions cut 2 bases from V and 3 bases from J, with 8 bases between. The CDR3 is 14 residues long. CDR1 and CDR2 from the germline V gene are SGDLS and YYNGEE. The CDR3 region has the DNA TGTGCCAGCAGCGTCGGGGGAGCTAATGAAAAACTGTTTTTT. It yields the protein CASSVGGANEKLFF.

This clone has a single count. The chain couples TRBV5-4 to TRBJ1-4; 9 nucleotides line up with TRBD1. In germline, CDR1 is SGHNT, CDR2 YYREEE (reference sequence). The trim removed 4 bases at V and 10 bases at J, leaving 11 bases unmatched. The CDR3 consists of 15 residues. CDR3 sequence: CASSPSRDRAGKLFF. In DNA, the CDR3 is TGTGCCAGCAGCCCGTCCCGGGACAGGGCAGGAAAACTGTTTTTT. Full variable domain (rest looked up from reference TRBV5-4 and TRBJ1-4): ETGVTQSPTHLIKTRGQQVTLRCSSQSGHNTVSWYQQALGQGPQFIFQYYREEENGRGNFPPRFSGLQFPNYSSELNVNALELDDSALYLCASSPSRDRAGKLFFGSGTQLSVL.

The CDR3 DNA reads TGTGCCAGCAGCGTAGCGCCCGGGGAGCGAGCTTTCTTT. Protein product: CASSVAPGERAFF. The chain carries TRBV9 and TRBJ1-1; D is unclear. Germline CDR1 is SGDLS and CDR2 is YYNGEE. Trimming removed 0 bases at V and 10 bases at J, with 13 bases between. The CDR3 extends over 13 amino acids.

The chain couples TRBV18 to TRBJ1-2; D not certain. Germline V gene data show CDR1 as KGHSH and CDR2 as LQKENI. The CDR3 contains 14 residues. Trimming removed 6 bases from V and 2 bases from J, with 13 bases in between. The CDR3 DNA reads TGTGCCAGCTCCCCCACCATGGAGAACTATGGCTACACCTTC. Translated: CASSPTMENYGYTF.

The chain recombines TRBV4-1 with TRBJ2-1; D gene ambiguous. The CDR3 sequence is 16 residues long. Deletions cut 0 bases from V and 2 bases from J, with 11 bases between. Germline CDR1 MGHRA, CDR2 YSYEKL. The CDR3 region has the DNA TGCGCCAGCAGCCAAGAGTATCGGGTCCCCTACAATGAGCAGTTCTTC. It specifies CASSQEYRVPYNEQFF.

The chain has TRBV2 and TRBJ1-5; TRBD1 agrees at 10 bases. The length of the CDR3 is 14 residues. V lost 6 bases and J lost 3; bases outside the gene matches: 2. Looked up from germline, CDR1 is SNHLY and CDR2 is FYNNEI. The CDR3 sequence: CASRGTGANQPQHF. The CDR3 nucleotides are TGTGCCAGCAGGGGGACAGGGGCCAATCAGCCCCAGCATTTT.

The chain joins TRBV4-3 to TRBJ1-5, with TRBD1 identical over 8 bases. Losses at the gene ends were 1 base for V and 4 bases for J; bases not matched to a gene: 9. This CDR3 spans 17 amino acids. Germline V gene sequence: CDR1 LGHNA, CDR2 YSLEER. CDR3 bases: TGCGCCAGCAGCCAAGGTACCTCAGGGGGCGGGAATCAGCCCCAGCATTTT. It specifies CASSQGTSGGGNQPQHF.